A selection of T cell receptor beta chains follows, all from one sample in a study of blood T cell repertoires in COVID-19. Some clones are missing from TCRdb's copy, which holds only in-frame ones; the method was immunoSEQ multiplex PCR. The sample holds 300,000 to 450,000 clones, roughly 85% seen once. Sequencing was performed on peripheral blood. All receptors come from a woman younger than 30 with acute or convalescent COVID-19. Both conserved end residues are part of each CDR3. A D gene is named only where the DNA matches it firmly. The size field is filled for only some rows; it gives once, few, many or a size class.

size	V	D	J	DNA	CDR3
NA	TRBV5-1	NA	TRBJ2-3	TGCGCCAGCAGCTTTCGGTATATGACAGATACGCAGTATTTT	CASSFRYMTDTQYF
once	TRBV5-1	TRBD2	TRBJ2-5	TGCGCCAGCAGTCATGCTAGCGGGGAAGAGACCCAGTACTTC	CASSHASGEETQYF
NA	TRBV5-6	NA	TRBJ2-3	TGTGCCAGCAGCTTGATGAGCGGAGGCGCAGATACGCAGTATTTT	CASSLMSGGADTQYF
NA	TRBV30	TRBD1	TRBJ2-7	TGTGCCTGGAGGGGGACAGGGGGCCTCTCCTACGAGCAGTACTTC	CAWRGTGGLSYEQYF
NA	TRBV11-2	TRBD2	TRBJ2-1	TGTGCCAGCAGCTTAGTAGCGGGGGGGCGCAATGAGCAGTTCTTC	CASSLVAGGRNEQFF
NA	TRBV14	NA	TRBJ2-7	TGTGCCAGCAGCCAAGCGCCGGGAGTCGGGTACGAGCAGTACTTC	CASSQAPGVGYEQYF
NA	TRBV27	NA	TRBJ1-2	TGTGCCAGCAGTTTAACAGGGTTTGGCTACACCTTC	CASSLTGFGYTF
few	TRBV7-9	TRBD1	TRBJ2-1	TGTGCCAGCAGCCGCAGACAGGGGAACAATGAGCAGTTCTTC	CASSRRQGNNEQFF
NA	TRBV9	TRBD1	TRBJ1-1	TGTGCCAGCAGCGCAGGGACAGGGGGCTATGAGTTGGCTTTCTTT	CASSAGTGGYELAFF
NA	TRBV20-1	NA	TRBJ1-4	TGCAGTGCTAGTGGCAGGGCTAATGAAAAACTGTTTTTT	CSASGRANEKLFF
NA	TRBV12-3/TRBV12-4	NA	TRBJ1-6	TGTGCCAGCAGTTTACAGGGAGGGTCACCCCTCCACTTT	CASSLQGGSPLHF
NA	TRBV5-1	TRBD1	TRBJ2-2	TGCGCCAGCTCCAGACAGGGGGTTCTCTTAGGGACCGGGGAGCTGTTTTTT	CASSRQGVLLGTGELFF
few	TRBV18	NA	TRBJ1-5	TGTGCCAGCTCACCAGGGGAGGGGTTAATACAGCCCCAGCATTTT	CASSPGEGLIQPQHF
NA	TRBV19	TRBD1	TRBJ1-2	TGTGCCAGTAGTAGCTCGCCAGGACAGGGAGACTATGGCTACACCTTC	CASSSSPGQGDYGYTF
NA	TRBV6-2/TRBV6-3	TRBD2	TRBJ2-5	TGTGCCAGCAGTTACTCAGTTTTAGCGGGAGTAGGTCAAGAGACCCAGTACTTC	CASSYSVLAGVGQETQYF
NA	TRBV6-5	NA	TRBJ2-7	TGTGCCAGCAGTTCCTCTTCAGACTCCTACGAGCAGTACTTC	CASSSSSDSYEQYF
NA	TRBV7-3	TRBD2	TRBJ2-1	TGTGCCAGCAGCCCAAGGGACCAAATCACTAGCGGGTTTTTCCATGAGCAGTTCTTC	CASSPRDQITSGFFHEQFF